One sample yielded the 26 T cell receptor beta chains listed below, sequenced in a study of blood T cell repertoires in COVID-19. Measured with immunoSEQ multiplex PCR; TCRdb has only the in-frame clones, and not every one. Found here are 100,000 to 150,000 clones, around three quarters of them singletons; the top ten hold about 2.2%. Sequencing was carried out using peripheral blood. These receptors all stem from a woman aged 70-85 years with acute or convalescent COVID-19.

This clone was counted between two and nine times. The CDR3 nucleotides are TGTGCCAGCAGCCAATGGGAGGGACAGGGCGCGCTTTATGGCTACACCTTC. Protein product: CASSQWEGQGALYGYTF. The chain uses TRBV14 and TRBJ1-2, with TRBD1 matching 9 bases. J lost 5 bases, V lost 2 bases, and 12 bases had no gene match. The CDR3 length is 17 residues. Germline V gives CDR1 SGHDN, CDR2 FVKESK.

The CDR3 is CASSSPGQYGYTF. For the CDR3, the DNA is TGTGCCAGCAGCTCTCCCGGACAATATGGCTACACCTTC. The chain is built from TRBV6-5 and TRBJ1-2; the D gene is possibly TRBD1 (5 bases). The V end lost 6 bases, the J end lost 5 bases, and 13 bases lay between the germline ends. This CDR3 has 13 residues. CDR1 MNHEY and CDR2 SVGAGI come from the germline V gene.

This clone came up a few times. V is TRBV4-1 and J is TRBJ2-7, with D possibly TRBD1 on 6 matching bases. Trimming took off 1 base at V and 3 bases at J, with 10 bases between the two ends. Germline values: CDR1 MGHRA, CDR2 YSYEKL. The CDR3 consists of 14 residues. CDR3 coding DNA: TGCGCCAGCAGCCAAGCACAGGGAATCTACGAGCAGTACTTC. It yields the protein CASSQAQGIYEQYF.

The rearrangement joins TRBV29-1 to TRBJ2-5; a weak D match, TRBD1 (5 bases). The length of the CDR3 is 12 residues. Germline assignment: CDR1 SQVTM and CDR2 ANQGSEA. V was shortened by 7 bases and J by 0 bases, with 9 bases between the two germline ends. The CDR3 protein is CSARQYQETQYF. The CDR3, as DNA: TGCAGCGCCCGACAGTACCAAGAGACCCAGTACTTC.

The V call is TRBV3-1 (or the pseudogene TRBV3-2), the J call TRBJ2-1; TRBD2 agrees at 10 bases. The CDR3 loop spans 15 amino acids. Germline trimming cut 4 bases from V and 4 bases from J; bases unmatched to any gene: 4. The germline V gene encodes CDR1 LGHDT and CDR2 YNNKEL (reference sequence). CDR3 protein: CASSLTSGVYNEQFF. The CDR3 DNA follows: TGTGCCAGCAGCCTAACTAGCGGGGTTTACAATGAGCAGTTCTTC.

The V gene is TRBV5-8, the J gene TRBJ1-4, with TRBD1 matching over 7 bases. Unmatched junction bases numbered 6, after V lost 3 bases and J lost 4 bases. Germline lookup yields CDR1 SGHTS and CDR2 YDEGEE. This CDR3 comprises 15 residues. The DNA for the CDR3 is TGTGCCAGCAGCTCCGGGACAGCTTTTAATGAAAAACTGTTTTTT. Translated, it gives CASSSGTAFNEKLFF.

This chain links TRBV6-1 with TRBJ2-2, with 7 bases that match TRBD1. With 8 bases clipped from V and 2 bases from J, the junction kept 2 bases outside the gene matches. In germline, CDR1 is MNHNS, CDR2 SASEGT. The CDR3 totals 13 residues. Here the CDR3 reads CASRDSNTGELFF. The CDR3 region has the DNA TGTGCCAGCCGGGACAGCAACACCGGGGAGCTGTTTTTT.

This clone was detected a few times. The chain carries TRBV29-1 and TRBJ2-1; 8 bases are a match to TRBD1. V trimming: 6 bases; J trimming: 0 bases; junction bases outside the gene matches: 4. Germline-derived CDR1 and CDR2 are SQVTM and ANQGSEA. CDR3 length equals 14 residues. The CDR3 region is CSVVGQGSYNEQFF. CDR3 in DNA: TGCAGCGTCGTAGGACAGGGCTCCTACAATGAGCAGTTCTTC.

The chain uses TRBV18 and TRBJ2-1, with 11 bases fitting TRBD2. Germline CDR1 and CDR2: KGHSH and LQKENI. Trimming removed 1 base from V and 7 bases from J; junction bases left unmatched: 9. This CDR3 is 17 amino acids long. The CDR3 region has the DNA TGTGCCAGCTCACCACGGATACTAGCGGGAGTGAGTAATGAGCAGTTCTTC. It encodes CASSPRILAGVSNEQFF.

The chain couples TRBV7-2 to TRBJ2-2; 7 positions agree with TRBD1. The CDR3 length is 15 residues. Losses at the gene ends were 5 bases for V and 5 bases for J; bases not matched to a gene: 8. The V gene's germline CDR1 is SGHTA and CDR2 FQGNSA. As DNA, the CDR3 is TGTGCCAGCAGCCCCAAGGGGGCTGGGACCGGGGAGCTGTTTTTT. Translated, it gives CASSPKGAGTGELFF.

This clone was counted a few times. The chain is built from TRBV15 and TRBJ1-2; tentatively, D is TRBD1 (5 bases). Trimming removed 4 bases from V and 5 bases from J, with 17 bases in between. CDR3 length: 15 residues. CDR1 is LNHNV, CDR2 YYDKDF, per germline (reference sequence). CDR3 sequence (DNA): TGTGCCACCAGCAACGAATGGCAGGGAAGATATGGCTACACCTTC. Translating it yields CATSNEWQGRYGYTF.

The chain is built from TRBV6-6 and TRBJ2-1, with D uncertain. Trimming stripped 5 bases from V and 7 bases from J, with 12 bases between. Germline-derived CDR1 and CDR2 are MNHNY and SVGAGI (reference sequence). The length of the CDR3 is 13 residues. The CDR3 DNA reads as TGTGCCAGCAGTGGTATTAGGCGGAATGAGCAGTTCTTC. This gives the protein CASSGIRRNEQFF.

V is TRBV5-4 and J is TRBJ2-1; perhaps TRBD1 as D (6 bases). Trimming left V 3 bases short and J 8 bases short, with 15 bases between. Germline V lookup: CDR1 SGHNT, CDR2 YYREEE (reference sequence). The CDR3 runs 14 residues. The CDR3 DNA sequence: TGTGCCAGCAGCTCCCGGACAGCAACGGATGAGCAGTTCTTC. It yields the protein CASSSRTATDEQFF.

The CDR3 DNA reads TGTGCCAGCCAAGGCAGGGGACCAAACACCGGGGAGCTGTTTTTT. The encoded protein is CASQGRGPNTGELFF. The chain recombines TRBV2 with TRBJ2-2, with D tentatively TRBD1 (6 bases). Germline values: CDR1 SNHLY, CDR2 FYNNEI. The length of the CDR3 is 15 residues. Trimming cost V 8 bases and J 2 bases, with 15 bases left between them. Complete variable domain (other parts from reference TRBV2 and TRBJ2-2): EPEVTQTPSHQVTQMGQEVILRCVPISNHLYFYWYRQILGQKVEFLVSFYNNEISEKSEIFDDQFSVERPDGSNFTLKIRSTKLEDSAMYFCASQGRGPNTGELFFGEGSRLTVL.

The J gene is TRBJ1-1, the V gene TRBV2; 7 nucleotides match TRBD1. The CDR3 has 15 residues. The germline gives CDR1 SNHLY, CDR2 FYNNEI. After removal of 1 base from V and 4 bases from J, the junction contained 6 bases not matched to a gene. The CDR3 here is CASSEDRGRSTEAFF. The CDR3 DNA follows: TGTGCCAGCAGTGAAGACAGGGGTCGGAGCACTGAAGCTTTCTTT.

This clone appeared once. The chain recombines TRBV14 with TRBJ2-3; D not certain. V was shortened by 3 bases and J by 6 bases, with 19 bases between the two germline ends. CDR3 length equals 16 residues. The germline V gene encodes CDR1 SGHDN and CDR2 FVKESK. In DNA form, the CDR3 reads TGTGCCAGCAGCCATCCCGAGTCCACGTCACCCGATACGCAGTATTTT. It codes for CASSHPESTSPDTQYF.

This clone appeared a few times. The chain recombines TRBV25-1 with TRBJ2-6, with D unresolved. The CDR3 runs 14 residues. Between the trimmed V and J ends, which lost 5 bases and 0 bases, there was a span of 5 bases. Per the germline V gene, CDR1 is MGHDK and CDR2 is SYGVNS. The CDR3 reads CASSSNSGANVLTF. CDR3 sequence (DNA): TGTGCCAGCAGTTCCAACTCTGGGGCCAACGTCCTGACTTTC.

The gene calls are TRBV6-5 and TRBJ1-1; TRBD1 might be the D (6 bases). The ends were cut back, 5 bases at V and 8 bases at J, with 9 bases in the middle. The germline CDR1 and CDR2 sequences are MNHEY and SVGAGI. This CDR3 has 11 residues. CDR3 DNA: TGTGCCAGCAGTCCAGGGACAGAAGCTTTCTTT. It yields the protein CASSPGTEAFF.

The gene calls are TRBV9 and TRBJ1-4, with a tentative D call TRBD1 (6 bases). Trimming removed 3 bases at V and 16 bases at J, with 19 bases between. Germline V gene lookup returns CDR1 SGDLS and CDR2 YYNGEE. The CDR3 is made up of 13 amino acids. The CDR3 nucleotides are TGTGCCAGCAGCGACGGGGACCGGGACATACCGTTTTTT. It translates to CASSDGDRDIPFF.

In its sample, this clone was seen once. The chain recombines TRBV19 with TRBJ1-4, with D tentatively TRBD1 (5 bases). The CDR3 contains 16 residues. V was pared by 3 bases and J by 5 bases, with 16 bases between. The germline V gene encodes CDR1 LNHDA and CDR2 SQIVND (reference sequence). The CDR3 coding sequence is TGTGCCAGTAGTATCTCGGGGGGGAGAGCCAATGAAAAACTGTTTTTT. As protein: CASSISGGRANEKLFF.

Only a few counts were recorded for this clone. The chain couples TRBV3-1 (or the pseudogene TRBV3-2) to TRBJ2-7; 8 bases match TRBD1. J lost 5 bases, V lost 7 bases, and 7 bases had no gene match. CDR1 is LGHDT, CDR2 YNNKEL, per germline (reference sequence). The CDR3 is 13 amino acids. The CDR3 reads CASTTGEKDEQYF. CDR3 bases: TGTGCCAGCACGACAGGGGAGAAGGACGAGCAGTACTTC.

A few counts support this clone. The rearrangement uses TRBV9 and TRBJ1-1; D is undetermined. This CDR3 contains 13 residues. CDR1 is SGDLS, CDR2 YYNGEE, per germline. The V and J ends lost 0 bases and 3 bases respectively, with 6 bases between them. DNA of the CDR3: TGTGCCAGCAGCGTAGGACACCACACTGAAGCTTTCTTT. The encoded protein is CASSVGHHTEAFF.

This clone was detected only a few times. The chain carries TRBV5-1 and TRBJ2-2, with D tentatively TRBD1 (6 bases). Germline CDR1 SGHRS, CDR2 YFSETQ. The V and J ends lost 4 bases and 2 bases respectively, with 9 bases between them. There are 14 residues in the CDR3. The CDR3 loop is CASSKDSNTGELFF. In DNA, the CDR3 is TGCGCCAGCAGCAAGGACAGTAACACCGGGGAGCTGTTTTTT. Looking up the rest from reference TRBV5-1 and TRBJ2-2 gives the full variable domain: KAGVTQTPRYLIKTRGQQVTLSCSPISGHRSVSWYQQTPGQGLQFLFEYFSETQRNKGNFPGRFSGRQFSNSRSEMNVSTLELGDSALYLCASSKDSNTGELFFGEGSRLTVL.

V usage is TRBV3-1 (or the pseudogene TRBV3-2) and J usage is TRBJ1-3; possible D gene TRBD1, 5 bases. Germline-derived CDR1 and CDR2 are LGHDT and YNNKEL (reference sequence). This CDR3 has 13 amino acids. V was shortened by 5 bases and J by 3 bases, with 8 bases between the two germline ends. This CDR3 reads CASSRGNGNTIYF. In DNA form, the CDR3 reads TGTGCCAGCAGCAGGGGAAATGGAAACACCATATATTTT.

The genes are TRBV5-1 and TRBJ1-1; a weak D match, TRBD1 (5 bases). CDR1 and CDR2 from the germline V gene are SGHRS and YFSETQ. V was trimmed by 0 bases and J by 4 bases, leaving 13 bases between them. This CDR3 comprises 15 residues. CDR3 region: CASSLVFLGGTEAFF. In DNA, the CDR3 is TGCGCCAGCAGCTTGGTTTTTCTCGGGGGCACTGAAGCTTTCTTT.

The CDR3 sequence is CASSQSTGPGNTIYF. CDR3 in DNA: TGTGCCAGCAGCCAATCGACAGGGCCCGGAAACACCATATATTTT. This chain joins TRBV16 and TRBJ1-3, with 7 nucleotides matching TRBD1. There are 15 residues in the CDR3. Germline assignment: CDR1 KGHSY and CDR2 FQNENV. The V and J ends lost 0 bases and 4 bases, in that order; junction bases with no gene match: 3.